This T cell receptor beta chain comes out of a study of CD8+ T cells in alopecia areata. In the study overall: Patients in the study were on tofacitinib for 6 to 18 months, then off it for 6 months. Scoring of treated patients' severity used the percentage of affected scalp area. General study points: Amid tofacitinib therapy, many expanded lesional clones stayed present in scalp and blood.

This sample's treatment: oral pan-JAK inhibitor, 5-10 mg twice daily. Sorted out of PBMCs were CD4+ T cells and CD8+ T cells. Of note for this clone: Its specificity is not known.

Sequencing used cDNA as its template, made by extracting RNA and reverse transcribing it. Profiling relied on immunoSEQ multiplex PCR, and the TCRdb table lists in-frame clones only, not all of them. The data contain 200,000 to 250,000 clones, approximately 70% of them seen just once; the ten biggest clones take up 0.95% to 1.5%. The germline V and J ends were trimmed by 0 bases and 4 bases, with 16 bases remaining between them. The CDR3 length is 16 residues. CDR1 and CDR2 from the germline V gene are LNHNV and YYDKDF (reference sequence). Specimen: CD4+ T cells sorted from blood, collected at week 44, from a patient treated with tofacitinib. The clonotype originates from a human donor with alopecia areata. The chain employs TRBV15 and TRBJ2-7; perhaps TRBD2 as D (5 bases). The CDR3 is CATSRDLGEGTYEQYF. Written as DNA, the CDR3 is TGTGCCACCAGCAGAGATCTCGGAGAGGGAACGTACGAGCAGTACTTC.